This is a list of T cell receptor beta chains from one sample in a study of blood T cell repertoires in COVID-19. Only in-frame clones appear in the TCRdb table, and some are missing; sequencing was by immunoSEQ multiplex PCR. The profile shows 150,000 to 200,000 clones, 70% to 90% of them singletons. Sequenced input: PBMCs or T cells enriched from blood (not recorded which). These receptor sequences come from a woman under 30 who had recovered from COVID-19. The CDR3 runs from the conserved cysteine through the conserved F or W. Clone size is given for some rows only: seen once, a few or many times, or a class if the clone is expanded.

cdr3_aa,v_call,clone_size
CASSKGPRDFRLFF,TRBV27,NA
CASSPGLAGGLVSTDTQYF,TRBV3-1/TRBV3-2,NA
CASSLVDYNYEQYF,TRBV11-2,NA
CASSIAGLGHPSYEQYF,TRBV19,once
CSASTSGPYNEQFF,TRBV20-1,NA
CASGLVPGTKGDTQYF,TRBV12-5,NA
CASSILRTRLYEQYF,TRBV19,NA
CASSPFGTSGYEQYF,TRBV5-1,NA
CASSLGTRLSQETQYF,TRBV5-4,NA
CSVGWEGPYNEQFF,TRBV29-1,NA
CASSQEAGQYF,TRBV3-1/TRBV3-2,NA
CASTLRGADTQYF,TRBV27,NA
CASSRELSSYNEQFF,TRBV7-2,once
CASSLGGSGGNYGYTF,TRBV7-2,NA
CASSLERTEAFF,TRBV5-6,NA
CASSRNEKLFF,TRBV6-2/TRBV6-3,NA
CASSYGTGIEQYF,TRBV6-5,NA
CASSLAMNTEAFF,TRBV27,NA
CASSLQTGILPYGYTF,TRBV3-1/TRBV3-2,NA
CASSTRGQGVSQPQHF,TRBV19,NA
CASRTGGRQPQHF,TRBV2,NA
CASEAPGGYEQYF,TRBV3-1/TRBV3-2,NA
CASSPTRTDYGYTF,TRBV5-1,NA
CASSLTIGSPHHTDTQYF,TRBV7-3,NA
CASSSGGGYTF,TRBV6-5,NA
CASSYPPGTEAFF,TRBV6-5,NA
CATERQGAGGELFF,TRBV15,NA
CASSLSRGPPAYEQYF,TRBV5-5,few
CASSHVGLAINTGELFF,TRBV4-1,NA
CASRYSGGSNQPQHF,TRBV27,NA
CASVVEAYNEQFF,TRBV12-3/TRBV12-4,NA
CATGQGRNEQYF,TRBV6-5,NA
CASSLMASGSIASEQYF,TRBV27,NA
CASSPQGSQGNIQYF,TRBV7-9,NA
CASSQISGLEAQYF,TRBV3-1/TRBV3-2,once
CASSRLRAGQETQYF,TRBV7-8,NA
CASRSGRNTEAFF,TRBV12-5,NA
CASSPLAGDTDTQYF,TRBV14,once
CASSVAQGTGELFF,TRBV9,NA
CASSLRDRGPSSYNSPLHF,TRBV6-6,NA
CASSQDINTGELFF,TRBV4-3,NA
CASSLYSGRKTDTQYF,TRBV5-4,NA
CASSPRGRVDQPQHF,TRBV7-2,NA
CASTGTGALNTEAFF,TRBV7-9,NA